Presented here are 16 T cell receptor beta chains from one specimen sequenced in a study of cytomegalovirus exposure and HLA in healthy donors. The primer mix had 60 Vbeta and 13 Jbeta primers. Method: immunoSEQ multiplex PCR; TCRdb's copy keeps in-frame clones and lacks some. This sample has 85,000 to 100,000 clones; about 70% occur once, and the top ten carry 7% to 10%. The material sequenced was PBMCs. The receptors were sampled from a human donor in good health.

The chain links TRBV2 to TRBJ2-1, with D perhaps TRBD2 (7 bases). This CDR3 region has 14 residues. V lost 10 bases to trimming and J lost 6 bases, with 19 bases between them. Germline values: CDR1 SNHLY, CDR2 FYNNEI. CDR3 nucleotides: TGTGCCACCACCGTCGGGGGGCTTACCAATGAGCAGTTCTTC. Its protein is CATTVGGLTNEQFF.

The chain combines TRBV5-1 with TRBJ2-3; D gene unclear. V was cut by 5 bases and J by 0 bases, with 10 bases left in between. Germline V gene sequence: CDR1 SGHRS, CDR2 YFSETQ. The CDR3 length is 14 residues. The CDR3 DNA follows: TGCGCCAGCAGAACGGTAGTGAGCACAGATACGCAGTATTTT. It is translated as CASRTVVSTDTQYF. The full variable domain, in which reference TRBV5-1 and TRBJ2-3 provide the parts outside the CDR3, is KAGVTQTPRYLIKTRGQQVTLSCSPISGHRSVSWYQQTPGQGLQFLFEYFSETQRNKGNFPGRFSGRQFSNSRSEMNVSTLELGDSALYLCASRTVVSTDTQYFGPGTRLTVL.

The CDR3 region is CSVVGGGYGYTF. DNA of the CDR3: TGCAGCGTGGTAGGGGGGGGATATGGCTACACCTTC. This sequence joins TRBV29-1 and TRBJ1-2; D is perhaps TRBD1 (6 bases). Germline V gives CDR1 SQVTM, CDR2 ANQGSEA. V dropped 6 bases and J dropped 5 bases, with 13 bases sitting between them. The CDR3 has 12 residues.

The chain has TRBV19 and TRBJ2-1; TRBD2 is a possible D gene (5 bases). The CDR3 consists of 15 residues. Per the germline V gene, CDR1 is LNHDA and CDR2 is SQIVND (reference sequence). V lost 7 bases to trimming and J lost 8 bases, with 21 bases between them. CDR3 sequence reads: CASNMASGAMDEQFF. CDR3 in DNA: TGTGCCAGTAACATGGCGAGCGGAGCTATGGATGAGCAGTTCTTC.

The chain links TRBV7-2 to TRBJ1-5; TRBD1 is a possible D gene (6 bases). The CDR3 has 15 amino acids. The V end lost 3 bases, the J end lost 1 base, and 10 bases lay between the germline ends. Per germline, CDR1 SGHTA and CDR2 FQGNSA. As DNA, the CDR3 is TGTGCCAGCAGCTTTCTGGGGACAAGCAATCAGCCCCAGCATTTT. This gives the protein CASSFLGTSNQPQHF. Supplemented by reference TRBV7-2 and TRBJ1-5, the full variable domain reads GAGVSQSPSNKVTEKGKDVELRCDPISGHTALYWYRQSLGQGLEFLIYFQGNSAPDKSGLPSDRFSAERTGGSVSTLTIQRTQQEDSAVYLCASSFLGTSNQPQHFGDGTRLSIL.

The rearrangement joins TRBV5-1 to TRBJ1-3; 7 bases align to TRBD1. In germline, CDR1 is SGHRS, CDR2 YFSETQ. The CDR3 extends over 16 amino acids. The ends lost 4 bases at V and 2 bases at J; junction bases unmatched: 9. Written as DNA, the CDR3 is TGCGCCAGCAGCCGGGTTCCGGGGACAGCTGGAAACACCATATATTTT. Encoded protein: CASSRVPGTAGNTIYF.

On this clone: This sample also contains other DNA sequences that code for the same CDR3. This sequence joins TRBV6-4 and TRBJ2-6, with D hard to call. V was trimmed by 2 bases and J by 3 bases, leaving 8 bases between them. Germline values: CDR1 MRHNA, CDR2 SNTAGT. The CDR3 has 15 residues. The CDR3 sequence: CASSDAAVGANVLTF. The CDR3 bases are TGTGCCAGCAGTGACGCGGCAGTTGGGGCCAACGTCCTGACTTTC.

The chain uses TRBV23-1 and TRBJ1-1; 7 bases agree with TRBD1. TRBV23-1 is noted as an ORF with a role that remains uncertain. Trimming cost V 4 bases and J 7 bases; bases outside gene matches: 12. The CDR3 is 15 amino acids. CDR3 coding DNA: TGCGCCAGCAGTCCAGGGGGTGGGACCTTGGGTGAAGCTTTCTTT. This encodes CASSPGGGTLGEAFF.

V is TRBV6-6 and J is TRBJ2-7, with 8 bases matching TRBD2. Germline lookup yields CDR1 MNHNY and CDR2 SVGAGI (reference sequence). The CDR3 sequence is 14 residues long. Trimming cost V 7 bases and J 2 bases; bases outside gene matches: 7. The CDR3 DNA sequence: TGTGCCAGCAACAGAGCGGGGGCTACCTACGAGCAGTACTTC. This translates into CASNRAGATYEQYF.

The rearrangement joins TRBV5-4 to TRBJ2-5; 8 bases align to TRBD1. CDR3 length equals 15 residues. CDR1 is SGHNT, CDR2 YYREEE, per germline (reference sequence). The J segment lost 5 bases and the V segment lost 4 bases, leaving 10 bases of the junction unmatched. CDR3 nucleotides: TGTGCCAGCAGCCTGGAGACAGGGGCGGGGGAGACCCAGTACTTC. The encoded protein is CASSLETGAGETQYF.

The chain links TRBV5-1 to TRBJ2-7; 7 nucleotides agree with TRBD2. This CDR3 is built from 20 residues. Germline values: CDR1 SGHRS, CDR2 YFSETQ. With V trimmed by 0 bases and J by 4 bases, 22 bases remained unmatched. The CDR3: CASSLGGVVKIGTIRYEQYF. Here the CDR3 DNA reads TGCGCCAGCAGCTTGGGCGGGGTTGTTAAGATCGGGACTATTAGATACGAGCAGTACTTC.

The chain links TRBV6-1 to TRBJ1-3; D might be TRBD1 (6 bases). Germline V gene sequence: CDR1 MNHNS, CDR2 SASEGT. This CDR3 region has 14 residues. V was pared by 0 bases and J by 3 bases, with 6 bases between. The CDR3 coding sequence is TGTGCCAGCAGTGAAGCACAGGGTGGAAACACCATATATTTT. This sequence encodes CASSEAQGGNTIYF.

The chain uses TRBV7-7 and TRBJ2-5; D perhaps matches TRBD2 (6 bases). The ends were cut back, 5 bases at V and 1 base at J, with 14 bases in the middle. The CDR3 runs to 15 residues. Looked up from germline, CDR1 is SSHAT and CDR2 is FNYEAQ (reference sequence). This CDR3 reads CASSLYSGSQETQYF. For the CDR3, the DNA is TGTGCCAGCAGCCTATATAGCGGATCCCAAGAGACCCAGTACTTC.

The V call is TRBV19, the J call TRBJ2-6, with TRBD1 identical over 10 bases. There are 18 residues in the CDR3. Per germline, CDR1 LNHDA and CDR2 SQIVND (reference sequence). Trimming took 4 bases from V and 1 from J; bases not matched to a gene: 7. CDR3 nucleotides: TGTGCCAGTAGTAGGTTTAGACAGGGGGCTTCTGGGGCCAACGTCCTGACTTTC. Residues: CASSRFRQGASGANVLTF.

The chain employs TRBV7-8 and TRBJ2-1; weak D call: TRBD1 (5 bases). Germline V gives CDR1 SGHVS, CDR2 FQNEAQ. The CDR3 length is 13 residues. With 5 bases removed from V and 7 bases from J, the gap between germline ends came to 12 bases. CDR3 bases: TGTGCCAGCAGCCTGCGACAGTCGAATGAGCAGTTCTTC. It translates to CASSLRQSNEQFF.

This chain uses TRBV7-2 with TRBJ2-7; D is unclear. CDR1 is SGHTA, CDR2 FQGNSA, per germline. CDR3 length: 13 residues. Trimming removed 0 bases at V and 6 bases at J, with 9 bases between. The CDR3 here is CASSLALSGEQYF. The CDR3 coding sequence is TGTGCCAGCAGCTTAGCGCTTTCGGGCGAGCAGTACTTC.